This paragraph reports one T cell receptor (beta chain). Antigen: not known. The entry originates in a study of brain metastases from non-small cell lung cancer. Assay used: immunoSEQ multiplex PCR; TCRdb lists only in-frame clones, some missing. The sample lists about 4,100 clones, roughly 85% occurring once. The study, taken as a whole, reports: Brain metastases shared most TCR repertoire with primaries, with sparse T cells. Brain metastases had lower T-cell infiltration than primary tumors.

Sequencing was carried out using primary lung tumor tissue. This receptor was taken from a donor at least 40 years old with non-small cell lung cancer.

CDR3 DNA: TGTGCCAGCTCACCAGGACTCATCGAGCAGTACTTC. Encoded protein: CASSPGLIEQYF. The chain employs TRBV18 and TRBJ2-7; TRBD2 might be the D (5 bases). The CDR3 spans 12 residues. Deletions cut 2 bases from V and 6 bases from J, with 8 bases between. Germline-derived CDR1 and CDR2 are KGHSH and LQKENI.